This is a list of T cell receptor beta chains from one sample in a study of identical twins. One entry per CDR3 protein, called by TCRdb with MiXCR from the 5' RACE reads. The sample yields 1.5 million or so distinct CDR3 sequences, around a third seen once. Sample: cord blood. The receptors stem from a newborn girl in good health. Both conserved end residues are part of each CDR3. The D gene is left open where the match is weak. Clone size, where shown, is once, few, many, or a class for clones that have expanded.

clone size: few; V gene: TRBV20-1; J gene: TRBJ2-1; D gene: .; CDR3 protein: CSAKRLSEQFF; CDR3 DNA: TGCAGTGCTAAGCGGCTTAGTGAGCAGTTCTTC
clone size: few; V gene: TRBV12-3/TRBV12-4; J gene: TRBJ2-3; D gene: TRBD2; CDR3 protein: CASSLARRGLAGDGTDTQYF; CDR3 DNA: TGTGCCAGCAGTTTAGCGCGTCGGGGACTAGCGGGAGACGGCACAGATACGCAGTATTTT
clone size: many; V gene: TRBV7-2; J gene: TRBJ1-2; D gene: .; CDR3 protein: CASSFYREHGYTF; CDR3 DNA: TGTGCCAGCAGCTTTTACAGGGAACATGGCTACACCTTC
clone size: few; V gene: TRBV3-1; J gene: TRBJ2-2; D gene: TRBD1; CDR3 protein: CASSQEPGQGNTGELFF; CDR3 DNA: TGTGCCAGCAGCCAAGAACCGGGACAGGGGAACACCGGGGAGCTGTTTTTT
clone size: few; V gene: TRBV28; J gene: TRBJ1-2; D gene: .; CDR3 protein: CASSLHFPPGNYGYTF; CDR3 DNA: TGTGCCAGCAGTTTGCATTTCCCCCCGGGCAACTATGGCTACACCTTC
clone size: few; V gene: TRBV11-1; J gene: TRBJ2-1; D gene: TRBD2; CDR3 protein: CASSLALAGPYNEQFF; CDR3 DNA: TGTGCCAGCAGCTTAGCACTAGCGGGACCCTACAATGAGCAGTTCTTC
clone size: few; V gene: TRBV6-1; J gene: TRBJ1-2; D gene: .; CDR3 protein: CASSPPQGIDGYTF; CDR3 DNA: TGTGCCAGCAGCCCACCGCAGGGAATCGATGGCTACACCTTC
clone size: few; V gene: TRBV20-1; J gene: TRBJ2-7; D gene: TRBD1; CDR3 protein: CSARSTGGFAYEQYF; CDR3 DNA: TGCAGTGCTAGGTCGACAGGGGGCTTTGCCTACGAGCAGTACTTC
clone size: few; V gene: TRBV29-1; J gene: TRBJ1-2; D gene: TRBD1; CDR3 protein: CSVDGQGGGNYGYTF; CDR3 DNA: TGCAGCGTTGATGGACAGGGGGGCGGAAACTATGGCTACACCTTC
clone size: few; V gene: TRBV6-5; J gene: TRBJ1-1; D gene: .; CDR3 protein: CASSYSWQGNTEAFF; CDR3 DNA: TGTGCCAGCAGTTACAGTTGGCAGGGGAACACTGAAGCTTTCTTT
clone size: few; V gene: TRBV28; J gene: TRBJ1-5; D gene: TRBD1; CDR3 protein: CASSLPRQGLSNQPQHF; CDR3 DNA: TGTGCCAGCAGTTTACCCAGACAGGGACTGAGCAATCAGCCCCAGCATTTT
clone size: .; V gene: TRBV4-2; J gene: TRBJ2-3; D gene: TRBD2; CDR3 protein: CANSGGGGTDTQYF; CDR3 DNA: TGTGCCAATTCTGGCGGGGGGGGCACAGATACGCAGTATTTT
clone size: .; V gene: TRBV5-1; J gene: TRBJ1-3; D gene: .; CDR3 protein: CASSHTQSSGNTIYF; CDR3 DNA: TGCGCCAGCAGCCATACTCAGAGCTCTGGAAACACCATATATTTT
clone size: few; V gene: TRBV3-1; J gene: TRBJ2-5; D gene: TRBD2; CDR3 protein: CASGQKGRLARETQYF; CDR3 DNA: TGTGCCAGCGGCCAAAAAGGGAGACTAGCTAGGGAGACCCAGTACTTC
clone size: .; V gene: TRBV4-1; J gene: TRBJ2-1; D gene: TRBD2; CDR3 protein: CASSLAGEREIPILYNEQFF; CDR3 DNA: TGCGCCAGCAGCCTAGCAGGAGAGCGGGAGATCCCGATATTATACAATGAGCAGTTCTTC
clone size: few; V gene: TRBV5-1; J gene: TRBJ2-3; D gene: TRBD1; CDR3 protein: CASSTGPIFQGEDTQYF; CDR3 DNA: TGCGCCAGCAGCACCGGACCCATCTTCCAGGGGGAAGATACGCAGTATTTT
clone size: few; V gene: TRBV2; J gene: TRBJ2-4; D gene: TRBD1; CDR3 protein: CASSSDRVAKNIQYF; CDR3 DNA: TGTGCCAGCAGCTCAGACAGGGTAGCCAAAAACATTCAGTACTTC
clone size: few; V gene: TRBV4-2; J gene: TRBJ1-5; D gene: .; CDR3 protein: CASSQAVRQTDQPQHF; CDR3 DNA: TGTGCCAGCAGCCAAGCGGTGAGGCAGACAGATCAGCCCCAGCATTTT
clone size: .; V gene: TRBV27; J gene: TRBJ1-5; D gene: TRBD1; CDR3 protein: CASSFGTGVNQPQHF; CDR3 DNA: TGTGCCAGCAGTTTTGGGACAGGGGTCAATCAGCCCCAGCATTTT
clone size: few; V gene: TRBV5-1; J gene: TRBJ2-3; D gene: TRBD2; CDR3 protein: CASSLRPSGPPSQYF; CDR3 DNA: TGCGCCAGCAGCTTGCGGCCTAGCGGGCCCCCATCGCAGTATTTT
clone size: .; V gene: TRBV27; J gene: TRBJ2-5; D gene: .; CDR3 protein: CARPGSPQETQYF; CDR3 DNA: TGTGCCAGGCCGGGCAGCCCCCAAGAGACCCAGTACTTC
clone size: many; V gene: TRBV29-1; J gene: TRBJ2-2; D gene: .; CDR3 protein: CSVSRGGELFF; CDR3 DNA: TGCAGCGTTTCAAGGGGCGGGGAGCTGTTTTTT
clone size: .; V gene: TRBV6-6; J gene: TRBJ2-7; D gene: TRBD2; CDR3 protein: CASSYAGEAYEQYF; CDR3 DNA: TGTGCCAGCAGTTACGCGGGAGAAGCCTACGAGCAGTACTTC
clone size: few; V gene: TRBV12-3/TRBV12-4; J gene: TRBJ1-5; D gene: TRBD1; CDR3 protein: CASSSNRGGQPQHF; CDR3 DNA: TGTGCCAGCAGCTCGAACAGGGGCGGGCAGCCCCAGCATTTT
clone size: .; V gene: TRBV2; J gene: TRBJ2-1; D gene: TRBD1; CDR3 protein: CAGSSQDRGPKGLYNEQFF; CDR3 DNA: TGTGCCGGCAGTTCCCAGGACAGGGGCCCCAAGGGACTTTACAATGAGCAGTTCTTC
clone size: few; V gene: TRBV7-2; J gene: TRBJ1-1; D gene: .; CDR3 protein: CASSGGGYTEAFF; CDR3 DNA: TGTGCCAGCAGCGGGGGAGGGTATACTGAAGCTTTCTTT
clone size: .; V gene: TRBV29-1; J gene: TRBJ2-5; D gene: TRBD2; CDR3 protein: CSVELGGGGETQYF; CDR3 DNA: TGCAGCGTTGAACTCGGGGGGGGAGGAGAGACCCAGTACTTC
clone size: few; V gene: TRBV6-5; J gene: TRBJ2-5; D gene: .; CDR3 protein: CASSYLGGGPQETQYF; CDR3 DNA: TGTGCCAGCAGTTACTTAGGGGGGGGGCCCCAAGAGACCCAGTACTTC
clone size: once; V gene: TRBV20-1; J gene: TRBJ2-4; D gene: .; CDR3 protein: CSASPTGHGREQYF; CDR3 DNA: TGCAGTGCTAGCCCCACGGGACACGGAAGAGAGCAGTACTTC
clone size: .; V gene: TRBV15; J gene: TRBJ2-5; D gene: .; CDR3 protein: CATSRDFSQETQYF; CDR3 DNA: TGTGCCACCAGCAGAGATTTCTCCCAAGAGACCCAGTACTTC
clone size: few; V gene: TRBV6-5; J gene: TRBJ1-2; D gene: .; CDR3 protein: CASSYEEANYGYTF; CDR3 DNA: TGTGCCAGCAGTTACGAAGAGGCTAACTATGGCTACACCTTC
clone size: .; V gene: TRBV20-1; J gene: TRBJ2-1; D gene: .; CDR3 protein: CSASFGLPSSYNEQFF; CDR3 DNA: TGCAGTGCTAGTTTTGGACTGCCGAGCTCCTACAATGAGCAGTTCTTC
clone size: few; V gene: TRBV5-1; J gene: TRBJ2-1; D gene: .; CDR3 protein: CASSLDGTSNNEQFF; CDR3 DNA: TGCGCCAGCAGCTTGGACGGGACATCGAACAATGAGCAGTTCTTC
clone size: .; V gene: TRBV7-2; J gene: TRBJ2-2; D gene: .; CDR3 protein: CASSLSSANTGELFF; CDR3 DNA: TGTGCCAGCAGTTTATCATCGGCGAACACCGGGGAGCTGTTTTTT
clone size: once; V gene: TRBV5-6; J gene: TRBJ2-3; D gene: .; CDR3 protein: CASSPYYDSLFTDTQYF; CDR3 DNA: TGTGCCAGCAGCCCCTATTATGACAGCCTCTTCACAGATACGCAGTATTTT
clone size: .; V gene: TRBV5-1; J gene: TRBJ1-4; D gene: TRBD1; CDR3 protein: CASSWGTGGNEKLFF; CDR3 DNA: TGCGCCAGCAGCTGGGGGACAGGGGGGAATGAAAAACTGTTTTTT
clone size: few; V gene: TRBV2; J gene: TRBJ2-7; D gene: .; CDR3 protein: CASSEGQAGPYEQYF; CDR3 DNA: TGTGCCAGCAGTGAAGGGCAAGCAGGACCCTACGAGCAGTACTTC
clone size: few; V gene: TRBV10-3; J gene: TRBJ2-5; D gene: TRBD2; CDR3 protein: CAISSGTSGNGYQETQYF; CDR3 DNA: TGTGCCATCAGTTCCGGGACTAGCGGGAATGGGTACCAAGAGACCCAGTACTTC
clone size: .; V gene: TRBV20-1; J gene: TRBJ2-7; D gene: TRBD1; CDR3 protein: CSVPRDSSYEQYF; CDR3 DNA: TGCAGTGTCCCACGGGACAGCTCCTACGAGCAGTACTTC
clone size: few; V gene: TRBV5-1; J gene: TRBJ2-7; D gene: .; CDR3 protein: CASSLAEQVLSYEQYF; CDR3 DNA: TGCGCCAGCAGCTTGGCGGAGCAGGTGCTCTCCTACGAGCAGTACTTC
clone size: .; V gene: TRBV6-6; J gene: TRBJ2-3; D gene: .; CDR3 protein: CASRVSSAASDTQYF; CDR3 DNA: TGTGCCAGCAGGGTTTCGAGCGCCGCCTCAGATACGCAGTATTTT
clone size: .; V gene: TRBV4-2; J gene: TRBJ1-6; D gene: .; CDR3 protein: CASSQVASAYNSPLHF; CDR3 DNA: TGTGCCAGCAGCCAAGTTGCCAGCGCCTATAATTCACCCCTCCACTTT
clone size: .; V gene: TRBV2; J gene: TRBJ2-5; D gene: TRBD2; CDR3 protein: CASKGLAGVAETQYF; CDR3 DNA: TGTGCCAGCAAAGGACTAGCGGGAGTTGCGGAGACCCAGTACTTC
clone size: .; V gene: TRBV28; J gene: TRBJ2-7; D gene: .; CDR3 protein: CASSAPTTAASCEQYF; CDR3 DNA: TGTGCCAGCAGTGCGCCTACGACAGCCGCTTCCTGCGAGCAGTACTTC
clone size: .; V gene: TRBV7-2; J gene: TRBJ2-1; D gene: TRBD1; CDR3 protein: CASSFRTGTGVGNEQFF; CDR3 DNA: TGTGCCAGCAGCTTTAGGACCGGGACAGGGGTTGGCAATGAGCAGTTCTTC
clone size: .; V gene: TRBV9; J gene: TRBJ2-5; D gene: .; CDR3 protein: CASSVRDSNLGVQETQYF; CDR3 DNA: TGTGCCAGCAGCGTCCGGGACTCCAATTTAGGGGTACAAGAGACCCAGTACTTC
clone size: .; V gene: TRBV20-1; J gene: TRBJ2-7; D gene: TRBD1; CDR3 protein: CSATLLEGAAYEQYF; CDR3 DNA: TGCAGTGCTACCTTACTAGAGGGGGCTGCCTACGAGCAGTACTTC
clone size: few; V gene: TRBV28; J gene: TRBJ2-2; D gene: .; CDR3 protein: CASLTDPNTGELFF; CDR3 DNA: TGTGCCAGCCTAACCGATCCGAACACCGGGGAGCTGTTTTTT
clone size: few; V gene: TRBV30; J gene: TRBJ1-1; D gene: .; CDR3 protein: CAWSRGSEAFF; CDR3 DNA: TGTGCCTGGAGTAGGGGGAGTGAAGCTTTCTTT
clone size: .; V gene: TRBV2; J gene: TRBJ1-4; D gene: .; CDR3 protein: CASSKRGGGGLNEKLFF; CDR3 DNA: TGTGCCAGTAGCAAACGGGGTGGAGGAGGGTTAAATGAAAAACTGTTTTTT
clone size: once; V gene: TRBV20-1; J gene: TRBJ2-1; D gene: TRBD1; CDR3 protein: CSATDRGSYNEQCF; CDR3 DNA: TGCAGTGCCACCGACAGGGGCTCCTACAATGAGCAGTGCTTC
clone size: few; V gene: TRBV20-1; J gene: TRBJ2-3; D gene: TRBD2; CDR3 protein: CSALSGGVRTDTQYF; CDR3 DNA: TGCAGTGCCCTTAGCGGGGGGGTACGCACAGATACGCAGTATTTT
clone size: few; V gene: TRBV3-1; J gene: TRBJ1-2; D gene: TRBD1; CDR3 protein: CASSQDFGDRSYGYTF; CDR3 DNA: TGTGCCAGCAGCCAAGATTTCGGGGACAGGTCCTATGGCTACACCTTC
clone size: few; V gene: TRBV12-3/TRBV12-4; J gene: TRBJ2-7; D gene: TRBD2; CDR3 protein: CASSLGSGTSGSYEQYF; CDR3 DNA: TGTGCCAGCAGTTTGGGATCCGGGACTAGCGGATCCTACGAGCAGTACTTC
clone size: many; V gene: TRBV12-3/TRBV12-4; J gene: TRBJ2-1; D gene: .; CDR3 protein: CASSFDSSYNEQFF; CDR3 DNA: TGTGCCAGCAGTTTCGACAGCTCCTACAATGAGCAGTTCTTC
clone size: .; V gene: TRBV12-3/TRBV12-4; J gene: TRBJ1-1; D gene: .; CDR3 protein: CASSTVRATEAFF; CDR3 DNA: TGTGCCAGCAGTACGGTGAGGGCCACTGAAGCTTTCTTT
clone size: .; V gene: TRBV5-1; J gene: TRBJ2-1; D gene: .; CDR3 protein: CASSLGHHSDWYNEQFF; CDR3 DNA: TGCGCCAGCAGCTTGGGCCACCATTCGGACTGGTACAATGAGCAGTTCTTC
clone size: few; V gene: TRBV21-1; J gene: TRBJ2-7; D gene: .; CDR3 protein: CASSKASSGTRFHEQYF; CDR3 DNA: TGTGCCAGCAGCAAAGCCTCTTCCGGGACTAGGTTTCACGAGCAGTACTTC
clone size: few; V gene: TRBV5-1; J gene: TRBJ2-5; D gene: .; CDR3 protein: CASSLSDQGPQYF; CDR3 DNA: TGCGCCAGCAGCTTGAGTGATCAAGGGCCCCAGTACTTC